Following are 15 T cell receptor beta chains from one sample sequenced in a study of blood T cell repertoires in COVID-19. TCRdb's table, derived via immunoSEQ multiplex PCR, lists solely in-frame clones and lacks some. The data show about 280,000 clones, about four fifths seen once. Sequencing was performed on PBMCs or T cells enriched from blood (not recorded which). The receptor source for this set is a man aged 40-55 years who had been exposed to COVID-19.

The chain uses TRBV5-6 and TRBJ1-6; 9 nucleotides align to TRBD1. The CDR3 totals 15 residues. With 2 bases clipped from V and 10 bases from J, the junction kept 7 bases outside the gene matches. From germline, CDR1 is SGHDT and CDR2 YYEEEE. CDR3 protein: CASSFAGTGISPLHF. DNA for the CDR3: TGTGCCAGCAGCTTTGCCGGGACAGGGATATCACCCCTCCACTTT.

This sequence joins TRBV5-4 and TRBJ2-7, with D possibly TRBD1 on 6 matching bases. Germline CDR1 is SGHNT and CDR2 is YYREEE (reference sequence). This CDR3 is 13 amino acids long. Trimming stripped 5 bases from V and 7 bases from J, with 16 bases between. CDR3 coding DNA: TGTGCCAGCAGGCAAGGGGGTGGGTATGAGCAGTACTTC. It specifies CASRQGGGYEQYF.

The chain has TRBV5-6 and TRBJ1-2; 7 bases line up with TRBD1. Germline loops: CDR1 SGHDT, CDR2 YYEEEE. V was pared by 0 bases and J by 8 bases, with 1 base of the junction left unmatched. The CDR3 is 12 residues long. In DNA, the CDR3 is TGTGCCAGCAGCTTGGTGACAGGGGGCTACACCTTC. The encoded protein is CASSLVTGGYTF.

The sample holds a few counts of this clone. The chain combines TRBV30 with TRBJ2-1; 11 nucleotides match TRBD2. Per germline, CDR1 GTSNPN and CDR2 SVGIG (reference sequence). The CDR3 has 16 residues. J lost 8 bases, V lost 7 bases, and 16 bases had no gene match. The CDR3 nucleotides are TGTGCCTCCGGACAAGGGACTAGCGGATGGGGGCATGAGCAGTTCTTC. As protein: CASGQGTSGWGHEQFF.

The V gene is TRBV18, the J gene TRBJ1-4, with 8 positions matching TRBD1. V was clipped by 6 bases and J by 0 bases; unmatched bases: 9. Germline V gene lookup returns CDR1 KGHSH and CDR2 LQKENI. The CDR3 contains 17 residues. CDR3 sequence reads: CASSPRTGQSTNEKLFF. For the CDR3, the DNA is TGTGCCAGCTCCCCTCGGACAGGGCAATCAACTAATGAAAAACTGTTTTTT. Looking up the rest from reference TRBV18 and TRBJ1-4 gives the full variable domain: NAGVMQNPRHLVRRRGQEARLRCSPMKGHSHVYWYRQLPEEGLKFMVYLQKENIIDESGMPKERFSAEFPKEGPSILRIQQVVRGDSAAYFCASSPRTGQSTNEKLFFGSGTQLSVL.

The chain joins TRBV30 to TRBJ1-2, with 8 bases identical to TRBD1. Germline V gene sequence: CDR1 GTSNPN, CDR2 SVGIG (reference sequence). The CDR3 totals 12 residues. J was trimmed by 4 bases and V by 4 bases; bases with no gene match: 2. The CDR3 DNA is TGTGCCTGGACAGGGGGCCTCTATGGCTACACCTTC. Its translation is CAWTGGLYGYTF.

The V and J genes are TRBV5-1 and TRBJ1-1; 9 bases align to TRBD1. Germline CDR1 is SGHRS and CDR2 is YFSETQ. V lost 4 bases to trimming and J lost 5 bases; unmatched junction nucleotides: 9. The CDR3 consists of 15 residues. The CDR3 DNA sequence: TGCGCCAGCAGCGCGGGACAGGGAATGGGAACTGAAGCTTTCTTT. Protein product: CASSAGQGMGTEAFF. Together with reference TRBV5-1 and TRBJ1-1, the CDR3 gives the full variable domain: KAGVTQTPRYLIKTRGQQVTLSCSPISGHRSVSWYQQTPGQGLQFLFEYFSETQRNKGNFPGRFSGRQFSNSRSEMNVSTLELGDSALYLCASSAGQGMGTEAFFGQGTRLTVV.

In its sample, this clone was seen once. The DNA for the CDR3 is TGTGCCTGCACACCAGCCGGGACTAGCGTGGGTGAGCAGTACTTC. Protein: CACTPAGTSVGEQYF. The chain carries TRBV30 and TRBJ2-7; TRBD2 matches at 10 bases. The CDR3 consists of 15 residues. The V segment lost 6 bases and the J segment 7 bases; nucleotides outside the gene matches: 15. CDR1 GTSNPN and CDR2 SVGIG come from the germline V gene (reference sequence).

The J gene is TRBJ2-7, the V gene TRBV9; TRBD1 agrees at 10 bases. The CDR3 length is 14 residues. Germline assignment: CDR1 SGDLS and CDR2 YYNGEE. Germline trimming cut 2 bases from V and 6 bases from J; bases unmatched to any gene: 5. CDR3 in DNA: TGTGCCAGCAGCGTCCGACAGGGGGCGGGCGAGCAGTACTTC. This sequence encodes CASSVRQGAGEQYF. The variable domain in full, completed from reference TRBV9 and TRBJ2-7, reads DSGVTQTPKHLITATGQRVTLRCSPRSGDLSVYWYQQSLDQGLQFLIQYYNGEERAKGNILERFSAQQFPDLHSELNLSSLELGDSALYFCASSVRQGAGEQYFGPGTRLTVT.

The V gene is TRBV7-2, the J gene TRBJ2-1; the D gene is possibly TRBD1 (5 bases). The CDR3 extends over 14 amino acids. V lost 8 bases and J lost 8, with 19 bases in between. Germline CDR1 SGHTA, CDR2 FQGNSA. The CDR3, as DNA: TGTGCCAGCCCTGCCTCGGCAGGGCCCCATGAGCAGTTCTTC. It translates to CASPASAGPHEQFF.

J is TRBJ2-5 and V is TRBV5-5; 7 nucleotides line up with TRBD2. After removal of 2 bases from V and 5 bases from J, the junction contained 0 bases not matched to a gene. Germline CDR1 is SGHKS and CDR2 is YYEKEE (reference sequence). CDR3 length: 12 amino acids. As DNA, the CDR3 is TGTGCCAGCAGCTTCGGGGGGGAGACCCAGTACTTC. It translates to CASSFGGETQYF.

The chain carries TRBV11-3 and TRBJ2-1, with 7 nucleotides matching TRBD2. The junction had 7 bases not matched to a gene; V was cut back by 2 bases and J by 9 bases. CDR1 and CDR2 (germline): SGHNT, YENEEA. This CDR3 comprises 14 residues. The CDR3 here is CASSLSGTFLEQFF. CDR3 nucleotide sequence: TGTGCCAGCAGCTTAAGCGGGACCTTCCTTGAGCAGTTCTTC.

This chain joins TRBV10-3 and TRBJ2-2, with 12 bases fitting TRBD1. CDR1 and CDR2 from the germline V gene are ENHRY and SYGVKD. V shed 10 bases and J 6 bases; nucleotides not matched to a gene: 3. This CDR3 region has 13 residues. CDR3 residues: CATGQGASGELFF. In nucleotides, the CDR3 is TGTGCCACGGGACAGGGGGCTTCCGGGGAGCTGTTTTTT.

The chain uses TRBV5-1 and TRBJ1-2; a possible D gene is TRBD1 (5 bases). Per the germline V gene, CDR1 is SGHRS and CDR2 is YFSETQ. CDR3 length: 15 residues. V was clipped by 0 bases and J by 7 bases, with 16 bases between them. CDR3: CASSLAYGGGSGYTF. Here the CDR3 DNA reads TGCGCCAGCAGCTTGGCCTACGGCGGGGGAAGTGGCTACACCTTC.

The V and J genes are TRBV7-6 and TRBJ2-7, with 7 bases lining up with TRBD1. Germline CDR1 SGHVS, CDR2 FNYEAQ. The J segment lost 2 bases and the V segment lost 5 bases, leaving 3 bases of the junction unmatched. The CDR3 totals 13 residues. The DNA of the CDR3 is TGTGCCAGCAGCCGTACAGGGGCCTACGAGCAGTACTTC. As protein: CASSRTGAYEQYF. Variable domain in full (rest from reference TRBV7-6 and TRBJ2-7): GAGVSQSPRYKVTKRGQDVALRCDPISGHVSLYWYRQALGQGPEFLTYFNYEAQQDKSGLPNDRFSAERPEGSISTLTIQRTEQRDSAMYRCASSRTGAYEQYFGPGTRLTVT.